This section outlines one TCR beta chain sequence together with its context. This receptor's antigen is unknown. Base qualities are not provided; no much larger clone lies one nucleotide away. This entry comes from a study of Ad26.COV2.S vaccination and SARS-CoV-2 variants (dated by TCRdb to about 2021). Notes on the research overall: Vaccine-arm donors came from COV1001, a multicentre, randomized, double-blind, placebo-controlled phase I-IIa trial of Ad26.COV2.S in healthy adults. TCRbeta repertoire sequencing served as the tool for gauging how specific and how broad the SARS-CoV-2-reactive T cell receptors were following Ad26.COV2.S vaccination. Dosing of Ad26.COV2.S was intramuscular, at either 5x10^10 or 1x10^11 viral particles, delivered as one shot or as two shots spaced 56 days apart. The TCR-sequenced set comprised approximately 32 samples: approximately 19 Ad26.COV2.S vaccine recipients, 5 placebo recipients and 8 SARS-CoV-2 convalescent individuals. Investigators did not know the trial group allocation while performing experiments and assessing outcomes. Trial participants were randomized into five groups of five: low-dose or high-dose Ad26.COV2.S given once or twice, or placebo on both occasions. Points the paper makes about the study in general: Substantial breadth of spike-specific CD8+ and CD4+ T cell responses was reported after vaccination. Vaccine and placebo recipients had comparable non-spike TCR breadth, which fits with the vaccine containing only spike. Comparing responses between vaccine doses or regimens was not something the study was powered to do. Ad26.COV2.S recipients had higher spike-specific TCR breadth than placebo recipients (P = 0.0014). The authors noted that the TCR breadth and depth analyses may have underestimated total T cell responses.

The CDR3 sequence holds 17 residues, the cysteine and phenylalanine included. CDR3 DNA only is kept here, 51 bases in frame from base 1. In the germline V gene, CDR1 corresponds to MNHEY and CDR2 to SVGEGT. V was cut back by 7 bases and J by 2 bases, leaving a gap of 20 bases between them. The treatment or condition label, as the study defines it: roughly 19 received Ad26.COV2.S at low or high dose, single or two shots; several received placebo; per-sample allocation not given. Repertoires of vaccine and placebo recipients were sequenced from samples taken on day 63 after the first injection. In Cohort 1b, roughly 25 adults aged 18-55 years were enrolled at a single site in Boston, USA, between 29 July and 7 August 2020. Ad26.COV2.S was a replication-incompetent adenovirus type 26 vector that expressed a prefusion-stabilized SARS-CoV-2 spike protein derived from the original Wuhan strain. The immunoSEQ Assay was used to sequence TCRbeta CDR3 regions. After extraction, genomic DNA underwent amplification by bias-controlled multiplex PCR, followed by high-throughput sequencing. In the authors' own workflow: To quantify the absolute abundance of every unique TCRbeta CDR3 region, sequences were collapsed and filtered. T cell fraction was estimated by normalizing TCRbeta template counts to usable DNA, with usable DNA measured through amplification of reference genes found in all nucleated cells. Repertoire TCRs were annotated as SARS-CoV-2-specific by exact matching of V gene, CDR3 amino acid sequence and J gene to a known reactive TCR set. The reference SARS-CoV-2 TCR set came from MIRA and was filtered for enrichment in COVID-19-positive ImmuneCODE repertoires, removing public or cross-reactive TCRs. Using the MIRA antigens, annotated TCRs were further analysed by specific ORF or by position within an ORF. Depth was the summed frequency of annotated unique rearrangements, while breadth was defined as annotated unique rearrangements over total unique productive rearrangements. Two-sided Wilcoxon rank-sum tests were used to compare TCR breadth between groups. Here the immuneACCESS table is served through TCRdb, limited to in-frame sequences with V and J called. Missing clones are a known gap in these copies; in checked studies unresolved V genes cover under half, and the rest lacks a known reason. The V and J calls and clone size come from that table; D and trimming were worked out from the DNA. Recorded for this sample are approximately 450,000 clones; roughly 90% of them occurred a single time. The leading ten clones occupy roughly an eighth of the sample.

The sequencing here drew on peripheral blood, taken in a trial of Ad26.COV2.S vaccine versus placebo. The rearrangement combines TRBV6-2 or TRBV6-3 with TRBJ2-2; TRBD1 is perhaps the D gene, given 6 matching bases. The source is a person aged 18-65 years who received the Ad26.COV2.S COVID-19 vaccine or a placebo. In nucleotides, the sequence is TGTGCCAGCACCCCCATCGGGCAGGGGAGCAACACCGGGGAGCTGTTTTTT. It translates as CASTPIGQGSNTGELFF.